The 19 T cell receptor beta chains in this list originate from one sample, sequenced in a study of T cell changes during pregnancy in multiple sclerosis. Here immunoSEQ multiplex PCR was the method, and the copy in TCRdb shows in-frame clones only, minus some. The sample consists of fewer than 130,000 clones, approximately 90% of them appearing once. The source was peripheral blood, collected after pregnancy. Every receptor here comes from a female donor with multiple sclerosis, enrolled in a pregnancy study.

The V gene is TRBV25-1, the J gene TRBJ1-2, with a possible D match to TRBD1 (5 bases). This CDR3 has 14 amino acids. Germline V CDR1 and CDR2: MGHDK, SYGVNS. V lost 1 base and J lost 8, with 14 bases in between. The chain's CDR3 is CASSESGGSRGYTF. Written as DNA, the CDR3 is TGTGCCAGCAGTGAATCCGGGGGTAGTAGGGGCTACACCTTC.

CDR3: CASSPLGLDYYEQYF. Written as DNA, the CDR3 is TGTGCCAGCAGCCCCTTGGGACTAGACTACTACGAGCAGTACTTC. The chain carries TRBV9 and TRBJ2-7; 8 bases line up with TRBD2. The ends lost 4 bases at V and 3 bases at J; junction bases unmatched: 9. Per the germline V gene, CDR1 is SGDLS and CDR2 is YYNGEE. The CDR3 loop spans 15 amino acids.

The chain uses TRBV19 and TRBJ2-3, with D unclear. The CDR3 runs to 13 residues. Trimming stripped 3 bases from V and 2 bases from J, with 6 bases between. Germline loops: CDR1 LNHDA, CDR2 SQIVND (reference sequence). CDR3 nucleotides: TGTGCCAGTAGTATGGGCACCACAGATACGCAGTATTTT. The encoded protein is CASSMGTTDTQYF.

Here the CDR3 reads CASSSTSRRNTEAFF. CDR3 nucleotide sequence: TGTGCCAGCAGCTCCACTAGCAGAAGGAACACTGAAGCTTTCTTT. This chain links TRBV11-1 with TRBJ1-1, with unresolved D. The CDR3 spans 15 residues. The V end lost 4 bases, the J end lost 1 base, and 13 bases lay between the germline ends. CDR1 is SGHAT, CDR2 FQDESV, per germline (reference sequence).

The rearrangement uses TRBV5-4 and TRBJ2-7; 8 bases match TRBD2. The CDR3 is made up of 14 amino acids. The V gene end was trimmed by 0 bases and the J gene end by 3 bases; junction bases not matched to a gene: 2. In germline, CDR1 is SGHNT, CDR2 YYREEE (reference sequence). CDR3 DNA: TGTGCCAGCAGCTTGGAAGGGACTAGCTACGAGCAGTACTTC. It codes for CASSLEGTSYEQYF.

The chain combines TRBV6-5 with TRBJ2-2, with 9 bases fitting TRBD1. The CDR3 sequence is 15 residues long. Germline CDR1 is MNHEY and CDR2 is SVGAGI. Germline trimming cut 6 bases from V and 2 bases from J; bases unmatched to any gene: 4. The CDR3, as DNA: TGTGCCAGCAGGGGACAGGGAAAAAACACCGGGGAGCTGTTTTTT. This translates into CASRGQGKNTGELFF.

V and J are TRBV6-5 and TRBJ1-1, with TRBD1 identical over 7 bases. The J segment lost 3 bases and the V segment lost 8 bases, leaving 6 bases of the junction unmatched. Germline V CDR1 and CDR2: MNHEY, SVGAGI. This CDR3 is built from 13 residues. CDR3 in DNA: TGTGCCAGCCGACGACAGGGATACACTGAAGCTTTCTTT. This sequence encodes CASRRQGYTEAFF.

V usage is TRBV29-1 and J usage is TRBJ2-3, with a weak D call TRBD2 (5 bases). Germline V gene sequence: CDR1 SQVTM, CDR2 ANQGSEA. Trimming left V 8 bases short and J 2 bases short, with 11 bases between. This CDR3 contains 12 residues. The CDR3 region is CSCGLTTDTQYF. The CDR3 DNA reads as TGCAGCTGCGGACTCACCACAGATACGCAGTATTTT.

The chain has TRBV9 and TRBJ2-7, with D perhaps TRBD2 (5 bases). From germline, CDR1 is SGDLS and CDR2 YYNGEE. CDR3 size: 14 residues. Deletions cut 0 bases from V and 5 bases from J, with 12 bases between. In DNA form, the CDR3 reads TGTGCCAGCAGCGTAGGTGACTTCGGGGACGAGCAGTACTTC. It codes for CASSVGDFGDEQYF.

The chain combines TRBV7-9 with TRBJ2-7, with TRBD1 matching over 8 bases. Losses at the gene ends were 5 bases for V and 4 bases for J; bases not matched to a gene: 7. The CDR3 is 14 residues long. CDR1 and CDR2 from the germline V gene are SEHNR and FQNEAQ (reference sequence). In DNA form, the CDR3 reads TGTGCCAGCAGCATTCAGGGGGCCTTATACGAGCAGTACTTC. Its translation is CASSIQGALYEQYF.

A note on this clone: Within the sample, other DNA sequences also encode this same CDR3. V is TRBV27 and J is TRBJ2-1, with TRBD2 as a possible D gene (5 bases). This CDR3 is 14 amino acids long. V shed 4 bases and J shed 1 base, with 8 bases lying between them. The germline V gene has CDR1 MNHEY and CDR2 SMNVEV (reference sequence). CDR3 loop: CASSWGDSYNEQFF. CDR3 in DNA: TGTGCCAGCAGTTGGGGAGATTCCTACAATGAGCAGTTCTTC.

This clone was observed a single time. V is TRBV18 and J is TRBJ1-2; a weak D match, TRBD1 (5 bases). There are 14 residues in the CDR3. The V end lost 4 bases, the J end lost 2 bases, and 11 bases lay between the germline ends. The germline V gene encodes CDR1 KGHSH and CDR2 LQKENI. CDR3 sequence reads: CASSLGGRNYGYTF. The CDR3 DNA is TGTGCCAGCTCACTTGGGGGGAGAAACTATGGCTACACCTTC.

CDR3 nucleotide sequence: TGTGCCAGCAGCCCGAATACGGGAAGCTCCTACGAGCAGTACTTC. This gives the protein CASSPNTGSSYEQYF. The chain is built from TRBV11-2 and TRBJ2-7, with TRBD2 as a possible D gene (5 bases). Trimming pared 5 bases from V and 0 bases from J, leaving 14 bases between. Germline values: CDR1 SGHAT, CDR2 FQNNGV. The CDR3 spans 15 residues.

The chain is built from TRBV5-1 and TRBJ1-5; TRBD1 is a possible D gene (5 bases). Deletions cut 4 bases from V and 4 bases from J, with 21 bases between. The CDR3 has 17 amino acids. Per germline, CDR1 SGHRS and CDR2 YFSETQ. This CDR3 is CASSASRRGRGNQPQHF. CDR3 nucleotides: TGCGCCAGCAGCGCGTCCCGGCGTGGGCGGGGGAATCAGCCCCAGCATTTT.

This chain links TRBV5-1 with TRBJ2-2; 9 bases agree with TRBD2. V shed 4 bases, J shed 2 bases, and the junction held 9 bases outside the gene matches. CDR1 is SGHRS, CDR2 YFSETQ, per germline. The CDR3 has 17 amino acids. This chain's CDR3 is CASSRGSGGKNTGELFF. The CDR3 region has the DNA TGCGCCAGCAGCCGGGGAAGCGGGGGGAAAAACACCGGGGAGCTGTTTTTT.

CDR3 residues: CATSSPGTGLVRTDTQYF. The CDR3 nucleotides are TGTGCCACCAGCAGCCCCGGGACAGGCCTCGTCCGCACAGATACGCAGTATTTT. The chain has TRBV15 and TRBJ2-3; 8 bases fit TRBD1. CDR1 and CDR2 from the germline V gene are LNHNV and YYDKDF (reference sequence). This CDR3 comprises 18 residues. With V trimmed by 3 bases and J by 1 base, 12 bases remained unmatched.

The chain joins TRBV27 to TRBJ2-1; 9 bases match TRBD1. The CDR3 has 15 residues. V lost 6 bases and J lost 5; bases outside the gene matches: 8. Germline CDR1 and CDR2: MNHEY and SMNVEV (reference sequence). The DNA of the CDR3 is TGTGCCAGCAGCAAACGGGGACAGGGTGACAATGAGCAGTTCTTC. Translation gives CASSKRGQGDNEQFF.

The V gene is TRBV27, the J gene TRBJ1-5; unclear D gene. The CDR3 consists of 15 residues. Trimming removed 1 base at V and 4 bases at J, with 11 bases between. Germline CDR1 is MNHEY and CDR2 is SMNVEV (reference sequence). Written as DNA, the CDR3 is TGTGCCAGCAGTTTATTACGCAGCGATAATCAGCCCCAGCATTTT. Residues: CASSLLRSDNQPQHF.

The CDR3 spells CASRGDGTGGEKLFF. In DNA, the CDR3 is TGTGCCAGCAGGGGGGACGGGACAGGCGGCGAAAAACTGTTTTTT. The chain links TRBV5-6 to TRBJ1-4, with 8 nucleotides matching TRBD1. The V gene end was trimmed by 5 bases and the J gene end by 8 bases; junction bases not matched to a gene: 11. The CDR3 covers 15 residues. CDR1 is SGHDT, CDR2 YYEEEE, per germline.